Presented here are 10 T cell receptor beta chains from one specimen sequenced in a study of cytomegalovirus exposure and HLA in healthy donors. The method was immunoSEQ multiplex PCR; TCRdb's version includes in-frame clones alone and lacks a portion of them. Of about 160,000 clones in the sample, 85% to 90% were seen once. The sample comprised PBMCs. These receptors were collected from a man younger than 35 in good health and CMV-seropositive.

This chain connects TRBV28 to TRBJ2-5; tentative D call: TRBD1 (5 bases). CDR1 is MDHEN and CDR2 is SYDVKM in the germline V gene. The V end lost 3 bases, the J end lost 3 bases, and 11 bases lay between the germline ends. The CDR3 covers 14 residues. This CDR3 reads CASSFRTQEETQYF. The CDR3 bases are TGTGCCAGCAGTTTTAGGACACAGGAAGAGACCCAGTACTTC.

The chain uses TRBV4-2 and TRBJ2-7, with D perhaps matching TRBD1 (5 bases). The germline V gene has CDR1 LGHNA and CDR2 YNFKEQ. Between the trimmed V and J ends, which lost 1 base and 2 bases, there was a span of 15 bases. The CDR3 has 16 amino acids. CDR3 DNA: TGTGCCAGCAGCCAAGCTGGTTTCGACAGAGCCTACGAGCAGTACTTC. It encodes CASSQAGFDRAYEQYF.

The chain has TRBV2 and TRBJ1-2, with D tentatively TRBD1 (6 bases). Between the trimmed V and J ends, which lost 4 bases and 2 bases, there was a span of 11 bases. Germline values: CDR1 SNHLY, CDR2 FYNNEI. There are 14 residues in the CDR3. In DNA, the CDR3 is TGTGCCAGCAGTGCCCGGGACAACAACTATGGCTACACCTTC. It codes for CASSARDNNYGYTF.

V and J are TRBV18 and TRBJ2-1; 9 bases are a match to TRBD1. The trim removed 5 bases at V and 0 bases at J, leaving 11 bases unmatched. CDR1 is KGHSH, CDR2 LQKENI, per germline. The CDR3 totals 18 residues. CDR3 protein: CASSKGVQGASSYNEQFF. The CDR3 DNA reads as TGTGCCAGCTCAAAAGGGGTACAGGGGGCCAGCTCCTACAATGAGCAGTTCTTC.

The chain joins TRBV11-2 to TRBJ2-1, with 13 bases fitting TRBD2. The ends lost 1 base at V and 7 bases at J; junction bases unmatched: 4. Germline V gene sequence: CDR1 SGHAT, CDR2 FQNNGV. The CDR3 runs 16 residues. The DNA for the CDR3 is TGTGCCAGCAGCTTAGCACTAGCGGGAGGGGAAAATGAGCAGTTCTTC. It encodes CASSLALAGGENEQFF. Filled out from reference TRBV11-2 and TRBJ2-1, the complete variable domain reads EAGVAQSPRYKIIEKRQSVAFWCNPISGHATLYWYQQILGQGPKLLIQFQNNGVVDDSQLPKDRFSAERLKGVDSTLKIQPAKLEDSAVYLCASSLALAGGENEQFFGPGTRLTVL.

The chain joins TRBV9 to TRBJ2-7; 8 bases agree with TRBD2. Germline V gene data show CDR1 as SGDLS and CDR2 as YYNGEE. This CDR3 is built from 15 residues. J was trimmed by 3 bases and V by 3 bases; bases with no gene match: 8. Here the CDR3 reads CASSEGSGGLYEQYF. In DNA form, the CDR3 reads TGTGCCAGCAGCGAAGGCAGCGGGGGCCTCTACGAGCAGTACTTC.

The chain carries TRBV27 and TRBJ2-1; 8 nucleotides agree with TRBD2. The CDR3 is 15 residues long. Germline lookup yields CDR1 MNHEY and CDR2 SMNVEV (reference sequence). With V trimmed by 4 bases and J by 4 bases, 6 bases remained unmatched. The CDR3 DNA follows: TGTGCCAGCAGTTGGGGGACTAGTCTGTACAATGAGCAGTTCTTC. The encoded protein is CASSWGTSLYNEQFF.

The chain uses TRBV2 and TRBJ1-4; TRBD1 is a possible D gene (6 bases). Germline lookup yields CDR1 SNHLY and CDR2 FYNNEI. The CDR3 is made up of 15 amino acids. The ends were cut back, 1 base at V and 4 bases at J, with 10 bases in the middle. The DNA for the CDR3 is TGTGCCAGCAGTGAAGGCGGACAGTATAATGAAAAACTGTTTTTT. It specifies CASSEGGQYNEKLFF.

The CDR3 is CASSQDRGRDTDTQYF. In DNA form, the CDR3 reads TGCGCCAGCAGCCAAGATCGCGGGAGGGACACAGATACGCAGTATTTT. This rearrangement joins TRBV4-1 to TRBJ2-3, with 9 bases identical to TRBD2. The V segment lost 0 bases and the J segment 2 bases; nucleotides outside the gene matches: 3. Germline CDR1 reads MGHRA; CDR2 reads YSYEKL. This CDR3 has 16 residues.

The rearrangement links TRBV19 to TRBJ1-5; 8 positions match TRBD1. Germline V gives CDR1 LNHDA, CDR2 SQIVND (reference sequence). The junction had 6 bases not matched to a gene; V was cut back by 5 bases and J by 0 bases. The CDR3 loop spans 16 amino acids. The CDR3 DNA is TGTGCCAGTAGTGCTAGGGACAGGATTAGCAATCAGCCCCAGCATTTT. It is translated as CASSARDRISNQPQHF.